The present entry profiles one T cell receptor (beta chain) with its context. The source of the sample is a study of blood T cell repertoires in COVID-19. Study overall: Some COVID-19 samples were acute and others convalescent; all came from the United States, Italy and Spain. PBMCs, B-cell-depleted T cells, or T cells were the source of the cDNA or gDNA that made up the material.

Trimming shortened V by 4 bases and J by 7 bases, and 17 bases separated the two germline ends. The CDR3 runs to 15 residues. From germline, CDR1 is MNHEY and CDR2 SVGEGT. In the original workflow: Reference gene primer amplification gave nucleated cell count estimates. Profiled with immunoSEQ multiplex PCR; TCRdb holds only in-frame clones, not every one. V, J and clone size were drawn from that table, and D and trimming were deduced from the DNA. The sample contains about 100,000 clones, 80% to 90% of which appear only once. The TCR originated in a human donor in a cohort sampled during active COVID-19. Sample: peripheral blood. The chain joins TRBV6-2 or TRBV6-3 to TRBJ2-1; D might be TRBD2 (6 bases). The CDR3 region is CASSSGGTRRNEQFF. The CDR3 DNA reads TGTGCCAGCAGTTCGGGCGGGACCCGGAGGAATGAGCAGTTCTTC.